Reported below is one T cell receptor beta chain. This CDR3 spans 16 amino acids. J lost 7 bases, V lost 2 bases, and 7 bases had no gene match. The germline V gene has CDR1 MNHEY and CDR2 SMNVEV (reference sequence). The source of the sample is a study of blood T cell repertoires in COVID-19. Sequenced by immunoSEQ multiplex PCR; TCRdb stores in-frame clones only, minus some. The repertoire holds approximately 170,000 clones, with roughly nine tenths as singletons. The rearrangement links TRBV27 to TRBJ1-6; 8 nucleotides align to TRBD1. The specimen sequenced was peripheral blood. The sequence derives from a man aged 25 to 40 with acute or convalescent COVID-19. The CDR3 DNA reads TGTGCCAGCAGTTTAGCTCCCCGGACAGGGAATTCACCCCTCCACTTT. This codes for CASSLAPRTGNSPLHF.